The rows below give T cell receptor beta chains drawn from one sample of a study of shared clonotypes between healthy human individuals. Sequencing used immunoSEQ multiplex PCR; TCRdb keeps in-frame clones, though not all of them. The table records around 1,000,000 clones, 70% to 80% of them present only once. Source material: memory CD4+ T cells from PBMCs. The receptors here all came from a man aged 18 to 35 in good health. Some clones in this sample may be carry-over from other donors' samples. The CDR3 runs from the conserved cysteine through the conserved F or W. D genes are given only for firm matches. Some rows have no size entry. The others give once, few or many, or a class for an expanded clone.

.	.	TRBV9	TRBJ2-7	CASSVDGGLLAYEQYF	TGTGCCAGCAGCGTAGATGGGGGCCTCCTAGCCTACGAGCAGTACTTC
TRBD2	.	TRBV11-3	TRBJ2-1	CASSLAGLDYNEQFF	TGTGCCAGCAGCTTAGCGGGACTAGACTACAATGAGCAGTTCTTC
.	few	TRBV2	TRBJ2-5	CASRGAETQYF	TGTGCCAGCAGGGGTGCAGAGACCCAGTACTTC
.	once	TRBV5-8	TRBJ2-3	CASSPRRRPEDTQYF	TGTGCCAGCAGCCCCCGCCGGAGGCCGGAAGATACGCAGTATTTT
.	.	TRBV7-8	TRBJ1-1	CASSLGGFSTEAFF	TGTGCCAGCAGCTTAGGAGGGTTTAGCACTGAAGCTTTCTTT
.	.	TRBV30	TRBJ2-7	CAWDPGSVGVGYEQYF	TGTGCCTGGGATCCCGGGTCCGTGGGAGTGGGCTACGAGCAGTACTTC
.	.	TRBV28	TRBJ1-2	CASSTGYYGYTF	TGTGCCTCATCGACAGGTTACTATGGCTACACCTTC
.	.	TRBV30	TRBJ2-6	CAAPRGSGANVLTF	TGTGCCGCCCCGAGGGGGTCTGGGGCCAACGTCCTGACTTTC
.	.	TRBV11-2	TRBJ1-3	CASSFGLGNTIYF	TGTGCCAGCAGCTTCGGACTAGGTAACACCATATATTTT
.	.	TRBV6-1	TRBJ2-2	CASILDSGDTGELFF	TGTGCCAGCATCCTGGACAGTGGGGACACCGGGGAGCTGTTTTTT
.	.	TRBV5-1	TRBJ1-4	CASSLGSGDHNEKLFF	TGCGCCAGCAGCTTGGGTTCAGGGGACCACAATGAAAAACTGTTTTTT
TRBD2	.	TRBV5-1	TRBJ2-2	CASSSSGTSGVDTGELFF	TGCGCCAGCAGCTCGTCCGGGACTAGCGGGGTAGACACCGGGGAGCTGTTTTTT
.	.	TRBV30	TRBJ2-1	CAWSSPSGDRNEQFF	TGTGCCTGGAGTAGCCCCTCGGGAGATCGCAATGAGCAGTTCTTC
TRBD2	.	TRBV27	TRBJ2-4	CASRPDPIKTSGRMNIQYF	TGTGCCAGCAGGCCAGATCCCATCAAGACTAGCGGGAGAATGAACATTCAGTACTTC
.	.	TRBV28	TRBJ1-6	CASRPQGTYNSPLHF	TGTGCCAGCAGACCGCAGGGCACCTATAATTCACCCCTCCACTTT
TRBD2	.	TRBV15	TRBJ2-1	CATSMGASGSREQFF	TGTGCCACCAGCATGGGGGCTAGCGGGAGTAGAGAGCAGTTCTTC
.	few	TRBV14	TRBJ1-2	CASSQGRINYGYTF	TGTGCCAGCAGCCAAGGACGGATTAATTATGGCTACACCTTC
.	.	TRBV5-5	TRBJ1-2	CASSFVGGTNYGYTF	TGTGCCAGCAGCTTCGTAGGGGGTACCAACTATGGCTACACCTTC
.	.	TRBV2	TRBJ2-5	CAAGTGVQYF	TGTGCCGCCGGGACGGGGGTGCAGTACTTC
.	.	TRBV15	TRBJ1-2	CATSRDLQTGYTF	TGTGCCACCAGCAGAGATCTACAGACGGGCTACACCTTC
.	.	TRBV21-1	TRBJ2-2	CASTLGTPSGELFF	TGTGCCAGCACCCTGGGGACGCCCTCCGGGGAGCTGTTTTTT
TRBD1	few	TRBV28	TRBJ2-5	CASSIQGVQETQYF	TGTGCCAGCAGTATACAGGGGGTCCAAGAGACCCAGTACTTC
TRBD1	once	TRBV5-1	TRBJ2-2	CASSLGGSNTGELFF	TGCGCCAGCAGCTTAGGGGGCTCCAACACCGGGGAGCTGTTTTTT
.	.	TRBV9	TRBJ1-1	CASSVAIQVVTEAFF	TGTGCCAGCAGCGTAGCGATACAGGTGGTCACTGAAGCTTTCTTT
TRBD2	.	TRBV7-6	TRBJ2-7	CASSLGLGTSGSYEQYF	TGTGCCAGCAGCTTAGGTCTCGGGACTAGCGGGAGCTACGAGCAGTACTTC
.	.	TRBV7-9	TRBJ2-1	CASSPISSYNEQFF	TGTGCCAGCAGCCCTATCAGCTCCTACAATGAGCAGTTCTTC
TRBD1	.	TRBV19	TRBJ2-5	CASRDRIQETQYF	TGTGCCAGTAGGGACAGGATCCAAGAGACCCAGTACTTC
TRBD1	.	TRBV30	TRBJ2-7	CAWSRPGGPPYEQYF	TGTGCCTGGAGTCGGCCAGGGGGCCCCCCCTACGAGCAGTACTTC
.	.	TRBV4-2	TRBJ2-1	CASSQEQGLAREQFF	TGTGCCAGCAGCCAAGAACAAGGTCTAGCTCGTGAGCAGTTCTTC
.	.	TRBV29-1	TRBJ2-5	CSVDEWRDRETQYF	TGCAGCGTTGATGAATGGCGGGACAGAGAGACCCAGTACTTC
.	.	TRBV2	TRBJ2-7	CASSEQGTSYEQYF	TGTGCCAGCAGTGAGCAGGGAACTTCCTACGAGCAGTACTTC